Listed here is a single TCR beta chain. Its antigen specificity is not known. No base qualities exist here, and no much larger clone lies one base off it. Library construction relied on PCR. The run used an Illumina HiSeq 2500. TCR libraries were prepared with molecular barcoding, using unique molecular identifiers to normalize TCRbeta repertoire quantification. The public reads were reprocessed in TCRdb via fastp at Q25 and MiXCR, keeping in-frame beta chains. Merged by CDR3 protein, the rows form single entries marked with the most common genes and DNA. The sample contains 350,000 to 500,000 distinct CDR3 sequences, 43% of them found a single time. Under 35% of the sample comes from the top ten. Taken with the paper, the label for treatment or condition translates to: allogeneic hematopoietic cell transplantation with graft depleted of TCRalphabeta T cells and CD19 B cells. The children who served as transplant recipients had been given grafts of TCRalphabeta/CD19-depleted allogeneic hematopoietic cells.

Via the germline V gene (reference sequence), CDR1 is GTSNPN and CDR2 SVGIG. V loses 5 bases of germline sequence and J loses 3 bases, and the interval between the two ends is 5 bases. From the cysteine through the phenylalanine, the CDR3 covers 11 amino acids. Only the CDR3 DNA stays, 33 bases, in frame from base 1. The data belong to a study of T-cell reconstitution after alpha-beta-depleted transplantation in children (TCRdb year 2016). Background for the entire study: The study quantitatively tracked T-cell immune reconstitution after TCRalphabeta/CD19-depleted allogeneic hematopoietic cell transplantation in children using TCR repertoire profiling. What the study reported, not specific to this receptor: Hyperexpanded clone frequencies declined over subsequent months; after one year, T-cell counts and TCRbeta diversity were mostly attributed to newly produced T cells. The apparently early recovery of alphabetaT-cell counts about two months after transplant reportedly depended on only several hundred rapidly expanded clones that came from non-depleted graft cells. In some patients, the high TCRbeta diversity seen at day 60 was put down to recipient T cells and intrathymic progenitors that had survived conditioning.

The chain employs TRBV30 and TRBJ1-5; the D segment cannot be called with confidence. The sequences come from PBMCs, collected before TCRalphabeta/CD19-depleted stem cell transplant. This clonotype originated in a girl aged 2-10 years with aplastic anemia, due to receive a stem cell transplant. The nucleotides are TGTGCCTGGGCCCCCAATCAGCCCCAGCATTTT. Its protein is CAWAPNQPQHF.